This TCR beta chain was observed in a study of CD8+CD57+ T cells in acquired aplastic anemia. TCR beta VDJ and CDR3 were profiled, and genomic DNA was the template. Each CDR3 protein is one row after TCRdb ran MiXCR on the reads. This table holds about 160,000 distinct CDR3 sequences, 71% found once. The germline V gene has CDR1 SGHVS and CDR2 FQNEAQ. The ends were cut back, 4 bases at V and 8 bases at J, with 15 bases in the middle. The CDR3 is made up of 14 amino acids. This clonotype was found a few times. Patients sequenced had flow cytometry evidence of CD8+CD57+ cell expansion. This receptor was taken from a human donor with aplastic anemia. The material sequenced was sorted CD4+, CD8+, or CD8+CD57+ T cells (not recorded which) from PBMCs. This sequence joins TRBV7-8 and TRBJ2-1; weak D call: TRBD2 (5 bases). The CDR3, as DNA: TGTGCCAGCAGCTCACGGGCCCCGAGGGATGAGCAGTTCTTC. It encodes CASSSRAPRDEQFF. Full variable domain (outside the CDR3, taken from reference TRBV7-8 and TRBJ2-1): GAGVSQSPRYKVAKRGQDVALRCDPISGHVSLFWYQQALGQGPEFLTYFQNEAQLDKSGLPSDRFFAERPEGSVSTLKIQRTQQEDSAVYLCASSSRAPRDEQFFGPGTRLTVL.